These T cell receptor beta chains were read from a single sample in a study of cytotoxic CD8 clonotypes in ibrutinib-treated CLL. Only in-frame clones appear in the TCRdb table, and some are missing; sequencing was by immunoSEQ multiplex PCR. The table lists 200,000 to 250,000 clones, roughly 70% of them singletons, with 15% in the top ten. Sequenced here: PBMCs, sampled after 24 months of ibrutinib treatment. The receptors shown here come from a human donor with chronic lymphocytic leukemia. CDR3s include the opening cysteine and the closing phenylalanine or tryptophan. The D gene is left open where the match is weak. Size is stated for part of the rows, as once, few or many counts, or as a class when the clone is expanded.

j_gene: TRBJ1-1; abundance: few; v_gene: TRBV5-4; d_gene: -; CDR3aa: CASSLERVGGITEAFF; CDR3nt: TGTGCCAGCAGCTTGGAGCGGGTAGGGGGGATCACTGAAGCTTTCTTT
j_gene: TRBJ1-1; abundance: -; v_gene: TRBV5-1; d_gene: -; CDR3aa: CASSLAGATNTEAFF; CDR3nt: TGCGCCAGCAGCTTGGCCGGGGCCACGAACACTGAAGCTTTCTTT
j_gene: TRBJ2-3; abundance: -; v_gene: TRBV28; d_gene: -; CDR3aa: CASSLWQSSTDTQYF; CDR3nt: TGTGCCAGCAGTTTGTGGCAGTCTAGCACAGATACGCAGTATTTT
j_gene: TRBJ2-5; abundance: -; v_gene: TRBV27; d_gene: TRBD2; CDR3aa: CASRPSGGGWETQYF; CDR3nt: TGTGCCAGCAGACCTAGCGGGGGGGGTTGGGAGACCCAGTACTTC
j_gene: TRBJ2-2; abundance: -; v_gene: TRBV29-1; d_gene: TRBD1; CDR3aa: CSVDISGQGTGELFF; CDR3nt: TGCAGCGTTGATATCTCAGGACAGGGTACCGGGGAGCTGTTTTTT
j_gene: TRBJ1-1; abundance: -; v_gene: TRBV29-1; d_gene: -; CDR3aa: CSVDQVQIEAFF; CDR3nt: TGCAGCGTTGACCAGGTGCAGATTGAAGCTTTCTTT
j_gene: TRBJ2-1; abundance: few; v_gene: TRBV5-1; d_gene: -; CDR3aa: CASSLNTGAYNEQFF; CDR3nt: TGCGCCAGCAGCTTGAATACAGGTGCATACAATGAGCAGTTCTTC
j_gene: TRBJ1-1; abundance: -; v_gene: TRBV4-3; d_gene: -; CDR3aa: CASSQDRRVNTEAFF; CDR3nt: TGCGCCAGCAGCCAAGATAGACGGGTGAACACTGAAGCTTTCTTT
j_gene: TRBJ1-3; abundance: -; v_gene: TRBV7-9; d_gene: -; CDR3aa: CASSLFVNTIYF; CDR3nt: TGTGCCAGCAGCTTATTTGTGAACACCATATATTTT
j_gene: TRBJ1-1; abundance: -; v_gene: TRBV29-1; d_gene: -; CDR3aa: CSVGGSVVKNTEAFF; CDR3nt: TGCAGCGTTGGGGGATCTGTCGTAAAGAACACTGAAGCTTTCTTT
j_gene: TRBJ2-7; abundance: once; v_gene: TRBV28; d_gene: -; CDR3aa: CASTTLGIGPYEQYF; CDR3nt: TGTGCCAGCACTACTCTTGGGATTGGGCCCTACGAGCAGTACTTC
j_gene: TRBJ2-7; abundance: -; v_gene: TRBV6-6; d_gene: -; CDR3aa: CASSSGYYEQYF; CDR3nt: TGTGCCAGCAGCTCTGGGTACTACGAGCAGTACTTC
j_gene: TRBJ2-3; abundance: -; v_gene: TRBV9; d_gene: -; CDR3aa: CASSVAGVGTDTQYF; CDR3nt: TGTGCCAGCAGCGTAGCGGGAGTTGGCACAGATACGCAGTATTTT
j_gene: TRBJ2-7; abundance: -; v_gene: TRBV5-4; d_gene: TRBD1; CDR3aa: CASSPGEDRGAYEQYF; CDR3nt: TGTGCCAGCAGCCCTGGAGAGGACAGGGGCGCCTACGAGCAGTACTTC
j_gene: TRBJ2-5; abundance: -; v_gene: TRBV9; d_gene: TRBD2; CDR3aa: CASSPPSGEETQYF; CDR3nt: TGTGCCAGCAGCCCCCCTAGCGGGGAAGAGACCCAGTACTTC
j_gene: TRBJ2-5; abundance: -; v_gene: TRBV30; d_gene: -; CDR3aa: CAWSVQGVQETQYF; CDR3nt: TGTGCCTGGAGTGTACAAGGGGTACAAGAGACCCAGTACTTC
j_gene: TRBJ2-3; abundance: -; v_gene: TRBV7-2; d_gene: TRBD2; CDR3aa: CASSLEASGRAGDTQYF; CDR3nt: TGTGCCAGCAGCTTAGAGGCTAGCGGGAGGGCGGGAGATACGCAGTATTTT
j_gene: TRBJ2-2; abundance: few; v_gene: TRBV7-6; d_gene: TRBD2; CDR3aa: CASSPGLAEAGELFF; CDR3nt: TGTGCCAGCAGCCCGGGACTAGCGGAGGCCGGGGAGCTGTTTTTT
j_gene: TRBJ2-3; abundance: -; v_gene: TRBV11-3; d_gene: -; CDR3aa: CASSLGGLGDTQYF; CDR3nt: TGTGCCAGCAGCTTAGGGGGCCTCGGAGATACGCAGTATTTT
j_gene: TRBJ2-7; abundance: few; v_gene: TRBV27; d_gene: -; CDR3aa: CASSYQREVHYEQYF; CDR3nt: TGTGCCAGCAGTTACCAGCGCGAAGTACACTACGAGCAGTACTTC
j_gene: TRBJ2-1; abundance: -; v_gene: TRBV28; d_gene: -; CDR3aa: CASSLSNGGSSYNEQFF; CDR3nt: TGTGCCAGCAGTTTATCCAATGGTGGGAGCTCCTACAATGAGCAGTTCTTC
j_gene: TRBJ2-7; abundance: -; v_gene: TRBV25-1; d_gene: -; CDR3aa: CASRGTNGRDEQYF; CDR3nt: TGTGCCAGCCGCGGGACGAATGGCAGAGACGAGCAGTACTTC
j_gene: TRBJ2-6; abundance: -; v_gene: TRBV7-9; d_gene: -; CDR3aa: CASSLKVQHPSGANVLTF; CDR3nt: TGTGCCAGCAGCTTAAAGGTCCAGCACCCCTCTGGGGCCAACGTCCTGACTTTC
j_gene: TRBJ2-5; abundance: -; v_gene: TRBV9; d_gene: TRBD2; CDR3aa: CASSERTSGETQYF; CDR3nt: TGTGCCAGCAGCGAGAGGACTAGTGGGGAGACCCAGTACTTC
j_gene: TRBJ2-5; abundance: -; v_gene: TRBV2; d_gene: -; CDR3aa: CASIIGSALREETQYF; CDR3nt: TGTGCCAGCATCATAGGTAGTGCCCTACGGGAAGAGACCCAGTACTTC
j_gene: TRBJ1-1; abundance: few; v_gene: TRBV28; d_gene: -; CDR3aa: CASTLGGRRTEAFF; CDR3nt: TGTGCCAGCACTTTAGGTGGGCGCAGGACTGAAGCTTTCTTT
j_gene: TRBJ2-7; abundance: few; v_gene: TRBV19; d_gene: TRBD1; CDR3aa: CASSPRQGANEQYF; CDR3nt: TGTGCCAGTAGTCCCCGACAGGGGGCGAACGAGCAGTACTTC
j_gene: TRBJ2-3; abundance: once; v_gene: TRBV30; d_gene: -; CDR3aa: CAWTQGITDTQYF; CDR3nt: TGTGCCTGGACTCAGGGGATCACAGATACGCAGTATTTT
j_gene: TRBJ2-7; abundance: -; v_gene: TRBV5-1; d_gene: -; CDR3aa: CASSLLINRPEQYF; CDR3nt: TGCGCCAGCAGCTTGCTCATAAACCGTCCCGAGCAGTACTTC
j_gene: TRBJ2-1; abundance: -; v_gene: TRBV11-1; d_gene: TRBD1; CDR3aa: CASRLDRVNEQFF; CDR3nt: TGTGCCAGCAGGCTAGACAGGGTAAATGAGCAGTTCTTC
j_gene: TRBJ1-1; abundance: -; v_gene: TRBV7-9; d_gene: -; CDR3aa: CASSSGVGGGTEAFF; CDR3nt: TGTGCCAGCAGCTCAGGGGTTGGGGGTGGCACTGAAGCTTTCTTT
j_gene: TRBJ2-7; abundance: -; v_gene: TRBV11-2; d_gene: -; CDR3aa: CASSLGGGGPEQYF; CDR3nt: TGTGCCAGCAGCTTAGGTGGCGGTGGGCCCGAGCAGTACTTC
j_gene: TRBJ2-2; abundance: -; v_gene: TRBV19; d_gene: TRBD1; CDR3aa: CASSIRDRVAGELFF; CDR3nt: TGTGCCAGTAGTATACGGGACAGGGTTGCCGGGGAGCTGTTTTTT
j_gene: TRBJ2-7; abundance: few; v_gene: TRBV7-3; d_gene: -; CDR3aa: CASSSAEGDEQYF; CDR3nt: TGTGCCAGCAGCTCAGCGGAAGGGGACGAGCAGTACTTC
j_gene: TRBJ1-5; abundance: -; v_gene: TRBV9; d_gene: TRBD1; CDR3aa: CASSGGDRPHQPQHF; CDR3nt: TGTGCCAGCAGCGGAGGGGACAGGCCCCATCAGCCCCAGCATTTT
j_gene: TRBJ2-3; abundance: -; v_gene: TRBV6-1; d_gene: -; CDR3aa: CASSPLAGTDTQYF; CDR3nt: TGTGCCAGCAGTCCATTGGCAGGGACAGATACGCAGTATTTT
j_gene: TRBJ1-2; abundance: -; v_gene: TRBV9; d_gene: -; CDR3aa: CASSVASAGLPARTF; CDR3nt: TGTGCCAGCAGCGTAGCTTCTGCAGGCCTCCCGGCCCGGACCTTC
j_gene: TRBJ2-7; abundance: -; v_gene: TRBV5-1; d_gene: TRBD1; CDR3aa: CASSLGTDTYEQYF; CDR3nt: TGCGCCAGCAGCCTAGGGACAGATACCTACGAGCAGTACTTC
j_gene: TRBJ2-5; abundance: -; v_gene: TRBV4-3; d_gene: TRBD2; CDR3aa: CASSQGGAGEETQYF; CDR3nt: TGCGCCAGCAGCCAAGGAGGGGCGGGAGAAGAGACCCAGTACTTC
j_gene: TRBJ2-3; abundance: few; v_gene: TRBV19; d_gene: TRBD1; CDR3aa: CASRNLGQAGTDTQYF; CDR3nt: TGTGCCAGTAGAAACCTAGGACAGGCGGGCACAGATACGCAGTATTTT
j_gene: TRBJ2-7; abundance: -; v_gene: TRBV13; d_gene: TRBD1; CDR3aa: CASSDTGTGSYEQYF; CDR3nt: TGTGCCAGCAGCGATACCGGGACAGGGTCCTACGAGCAGTACTTC
j_gene: TRBJ2-7; abundance: once; v_gene: TRBV29-1; d_gene: -; CDR3aa: CSVEGEDEQYF; CDR3nt: TGCAGCGTCGAGGGGGAGGACGAGCAGTACTTC
j_gene: TRBJ1-4; abundance: -; v_gene: TRBV6-1; d_gene: -; CDR3aa: CASSEPQGSEKLFF; CDR3nt: TGTGCCAGCAGTGAACCTCAGGGGTCTGAAAAACTGTTTTTT
j_gene: TRBJ1-4; abundance: -; v_gene: TRBV29-1; d_gene: TRBD1; CDR3aa: CSAGQGNEKLFF; CDR3nt: TGCAGCGCTGGACAGGGGAATGAAAAACTGTTTTTT
j_gene: TRBJ1-2; abundance: few; v_gene: TRBV7-9; d_gene: -; CDR3aa: CASSPGGGRVYGYTF; CDR3nt: TGTGCCAGCAGCCCGGGAGGGGGACGGGTCTATGGCTACACCTTC
j_gene: TRBJ2-1; abundance: -; v_gene: TRBV11-2; d_gene: -; CDR3aa: CASGIAAYNEQFF; CDR3nt: TGTGCCAGCGGTATAGCGGCCTACAATGAGCAGTTCTTC
j_gene: TRBJ1-2; abundance: -; v_gene: TRBV7-2; d_gene: -; CDR3aa: CASSLSRQNYGYTF; CDR3nt: TGTGCCAGCAGCTTAAGTCGACAGAACTATGGCTACACCTTC
j_gene: TRBJ2-7; abundance: -; v_gene: TRBV7-3; d_gene: TRBD1; CDR3aa: CASSLNRGYEQYF; CDR3nt: TGTGCCAGCAGCCTAAACAGGGGCTACGAGCAGTACTTC
j_gene: TRBJ2-7; abundance: -; v_gene: TRBV27; d_gene: -; CDR3aa: CASSFKGRTYEQYF; CDR3nt: TGTGCCAGCAGTTTTAAGGGGAGAACCTACGAGCAGTACTTC
j_gene: TRBJ2-7; abundance: -; v_gene: TRBV2; d_gene: TRBD2; CDR3aa: CASNSQAGGPQEQYF; CDR3nt: TGTGCCAGCAATTCACAGGCGGGAGGGCCGCAAGAGCAGTACTTC